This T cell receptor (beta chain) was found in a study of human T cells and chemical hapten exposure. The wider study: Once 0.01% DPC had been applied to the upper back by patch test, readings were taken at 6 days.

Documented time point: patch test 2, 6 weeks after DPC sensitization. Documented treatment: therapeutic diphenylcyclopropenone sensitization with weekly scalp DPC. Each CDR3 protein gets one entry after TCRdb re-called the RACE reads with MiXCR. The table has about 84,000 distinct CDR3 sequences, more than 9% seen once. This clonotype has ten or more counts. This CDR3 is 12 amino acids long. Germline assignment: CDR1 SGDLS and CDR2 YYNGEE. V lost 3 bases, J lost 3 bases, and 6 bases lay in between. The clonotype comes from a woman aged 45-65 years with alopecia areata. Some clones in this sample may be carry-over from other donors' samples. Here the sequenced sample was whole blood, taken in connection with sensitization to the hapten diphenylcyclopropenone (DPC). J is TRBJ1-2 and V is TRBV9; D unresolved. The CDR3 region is CASSGPDYGYTF. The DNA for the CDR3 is TGTGCCAGCAGCGGACCCGACTATGGCTACACCTTC.